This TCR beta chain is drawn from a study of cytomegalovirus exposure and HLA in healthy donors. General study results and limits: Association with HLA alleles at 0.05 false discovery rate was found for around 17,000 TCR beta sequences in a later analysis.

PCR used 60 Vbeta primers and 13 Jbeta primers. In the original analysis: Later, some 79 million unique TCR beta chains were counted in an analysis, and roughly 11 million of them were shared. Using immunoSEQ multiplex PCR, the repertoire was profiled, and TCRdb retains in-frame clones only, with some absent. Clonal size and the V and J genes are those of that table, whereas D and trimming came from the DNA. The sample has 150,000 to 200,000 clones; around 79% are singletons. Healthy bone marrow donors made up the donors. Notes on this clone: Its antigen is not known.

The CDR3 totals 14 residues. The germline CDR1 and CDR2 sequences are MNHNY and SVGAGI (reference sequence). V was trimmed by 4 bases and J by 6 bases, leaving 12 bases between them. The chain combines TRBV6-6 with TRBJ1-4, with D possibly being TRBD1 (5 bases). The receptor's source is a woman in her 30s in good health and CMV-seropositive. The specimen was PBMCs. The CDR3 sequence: CASSSPGRDEKLFF. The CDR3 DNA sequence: TGTGCCAGCAGTTCCCCAGGGAGGGATGAAAAACTGTTTTTT.